This T cell receptor beta chain was obtained from a study of T cell repertoires and HLA-DP antigens. Profiled with immunoSEQ multiplex PCR; TCRdb holds only in-frame clones, not every one. The sample includes around 100,000 clones, roughly 92% seen only once; the top ten take 0.27%. Points on this clone: Its antigen is as yet unknown.

Germline-derived CDR1 and CDR2 are MNHEY and SVGAGI. V gave up 0 bases and J gave up 0 bases, with 6 bases separating them. The CDR3 sequence is 15 residues long. Material for sequencing was CD4+ T cells from PBMCs. This receptor was obtained from a woman aged 18-30 years in good health and CMV-seronegative. V and J are TRBV6-5 and TRBJ1-3, with unresolved D. CDR3 protein: CASSYSLISGNTIYF. In DNA, the CDR3 is TGTGCCAGCAGTTACTCTTTAATCTCTGGAAACACCATATATTTT.